The 12 T cell receptor beta chains in this list originate from one sample, sequenced in a study of blood T cell repertoires in COVID-19. The protocol was immunoSEQ multiplex PCR, while the TCRdb copy is restricted to in-frame clones and leaves out a portion. The sample lists approximately 200,000 clones; about 80% were seen once. Input material: peripheral blood. These receptor sequences come from a woman in her thirties who had recovered from COVID-19.

The chain is built from TRBV6-1 and TRBJ1-1; D unresolved. The germline CDR1 and CDR2 sequences are MNHNS and SASEGT. V was clipped by 0 bases and J by 0 bases, with 8 bases between them. This CDR3 has 15 residues. The CDR3 here is CASSEAQIVNTEAFF. In DNA, the CDR3 is TGTGCCAGCAGTGAAGCCCAGATTGTGAACACTGAAGCTTTCTTT.

This chain uses TRBV27 with TRBJ1-1; TRBD1 might be the D (6 bases). Looked up from germline, CDR1 is MNHEY and CDR2 is SMNVEV (reference sequence). Trimming removed 5 bases from V and 0 bases from J, with 13 bases in between. The CDR3 extends over 15 amino acids. CDR3 amino acids: CASSPRQEMNTEAFF. CDR3 nucleotide sequence: TGTGCCAGCAGTCCCCGACAGGAGATGAACACTGAAGCTTTCTTT.

The chain uses TRBV4-1 and TRBJ2-6; TRBD1 matches 8 bases. The CDR3 is 20 residues long. The V segment lost 1 base and the J segment 0 bases; nucleotides outside the gene matches: 11. From germline, CDR1 is MGHRA and CDR2 YSYEKL. The CDR3 here is CASSQAQTGTGHSGANVLTF. The CDR3 DNA is TGCGCCAGCAGCCAAGCTCAAACCGGGACAGGCCACTCTGGGGCCAACGTCCTGACTTTC.

The CDR3 DNA is TGTGCCAGCAGTTTGATAACAGTGGGTGAAAAACTGTTTTTT. As protein: CASSLITVGEKLFF. V and J are TRBV28 and TRBJ1-4; no firm D call. The V end lost 3 bases, the J end lost 7 bases, and 12 bases lay between the germline ends. This CDR3 region has 14 residues. From germline, CDR1 is MDHEN and CDR2 SYDVKM.

The chain combines TRBV4-1 with TRBJ2-7; D perhaps matches TRBD1 (6 bases). V shed 1 base and J shed 3 bases, with 10 bases lying between them. The CDR3 runs to 14 residues. From germline, CDR1 is MGHRA and CDR2 YSYEKL. Written as DNA, the CDR3 is TGCGCCAGCAGCCAAGCCGGGACAAACTACGAGCAGTACTTC. Protein product: CASSQAGTNYEQYF.

This clone was recorded only once. V is TRBV14 and J is TRBJ2-4; possibly TRBD2 for D (6 bases). Trimming removed 1 base at V and 0 bases at J, with 22 bases between. CDR1 is SGHDN, CDR2 FVKESK, per germline. The CDR3 sequence is 20 residues long. The CDR3 DNA reads TGTGCCAGCAGCCAAGGATTCGGGCCTAGCGACCTACTAGCCAAAAACATTCAGTACTTC. Its protein is CASSQGFGPSDLLAKNIQYF.

The CDR3 coding sequence is TGTGCCAGCAGTGGGCAGGGGGGCACCGGGGAGCTGTTTTTT. As protein: CASSGQGGTGELFF. The J gene is TRBJ2-2, the V gene TRBV6-4, with D possibly being TRBD1 (7 bases). The CDR3 spans 14 residues. V was cut by 4 bases and J by 4 bases, with 10 bases left in between. Germline CDR1 and CDR2: MRHNA and SNTAGT.

This sequence joins TRBV6-6 and TRBJ2-3, with unresolved D. CDR3 length equals 11 residues. The V gene lost 7 bases and the J gene lost 6 bases, with 8 bases spanning the gap. Germline loops: CDR1 MNHNY, CDR2 SVGAGI (reference sequence). CDR3 loop: CASTAYDTQYF. CDR3 DNA sequence: TGTGCCAGCACCGCGTACGATACGCAGTATTTT.

The chain couples TRBV5-1 to TRBJ1-3; the match to TRBD1 covers 9 bases. CDR1 is SGHRS and CDR2 is YFSETQ in the germline V gene. J gave up 6 bases and V 2 bases, and 6 bases lay outside the gene matches. The CDR3 spans 15 residues. CDR3 sequence: CASSFLTGGENTIYF. The CDR3 DNA reads TGCGCCAGCAGCTTCCTGACAGGGGGTGAAAACACCATATATTTT.

The chain employs TRBV29-1 and TRBJ1-6, with 7 bases that match TRBD1. The CDR3 is 14 residues long. Germline CDR1 and CDR2: SQVTM and ANQGSEA. V lost 4 bases and J lost 7; bases outside the gene matches: 7. CDR3 DNA sequence: TGCAGCGTTGTTCAGGGGGGCCCCAATTCACCCCTCCACTTT. This sequence encodes CSVVQGGPNSPLHF.

This clone has just one count. The chain recombines TRBV18 with TRBJ1-4; D call uncertain. V was pared by 3 bases and J by 0 bases, with 5 bases between. The germline gives CDR1 KGHSH, CDR2 LQKENI. The CDR3 loop spans 14 amino acids. DNA of the CDR3: TGTGCCAGCTCACCCTCTGCAACTAATGAAAAACTGTTTTTT. Translated: CASSPSATNEKLFF.

The gene calls are TRBV9 and TRBJ1-3; possibly TRBD1 for D (5 bases). The CDR3 consists of 16 residues. Germline-derived CDR1 and CDR2 are SGDLS and YYNGEE. The V and J ends lost 0 bases and 0 bases respectively, with 10 bases between them. In DNA form, the CDR3 reads TGTGCCAGCAGCGTAGCTGGGGGGAGCTCTGGAAACACCATATATTTT. Its translation: CASSVAGGSSGNTIYF. The whole variable domain, remainder taken from reference TRBV9 and TRBJ1-3, is DSGVTQTPKHLITATGQRVTLRCSPRSGDLSVYWYQQSLDQGLQFLIQYYNGEERAKGNILERFSAQQFPDLHSELNLSSLELGDSALYFCASSVAGGSSGNTIYFGEGSWLTVV.